This T cell receptor beta chain derives from a study of cytomegalovirus exposure and HLA in healthy donors. General study points: In a later analysis, specific HLA alleles were associated with 15,000 or so TCR beta sequences at a 0.05 false discovery rate. Presence/absence analyses took donor sequencing depth as roughly uniform.

Germline CDR1 and CDR2: PRHDT and FYEKMQ (reference sequence). The V end was cut by 4 bases, the J end by 5 bases, with 27 bases between. The CDR3 loop spans 19 amino acids. The PCR made use of 60 Vbeta and 13 Jbeta primers. Original processing methods: A later analysis tallied approximately 80 million unique TCR beta chains, 10 million to 12 million of them shared. TCRdb's table, derived via immunoSEQ multiplex PCR, lists solely in-frame clones and lacks some. V and J calls plus clone size are reproduced from that table; the DNA served to infer D and trimming. The table shows around 150,000 clones, with approximately 85% occurring only once. On this clone: The antigen remains undetermined.

The chain employs TRBV13 and TRBJ2-1; D is perhaps TRBD2 (6 bases). Sequencing used PBMCs. This clonotype was sampled from a man in his late teens or twenties in good health and CMV-seropositive. CDR3 protein: CASSSLRAKAGRGNNEQFF. The CDR3 DNA reads as TGTGCCAGCAGCTCCCTCCGGGCTAAGGCAGGGCGGGGAAACAATGAGCAGTTCTTC.